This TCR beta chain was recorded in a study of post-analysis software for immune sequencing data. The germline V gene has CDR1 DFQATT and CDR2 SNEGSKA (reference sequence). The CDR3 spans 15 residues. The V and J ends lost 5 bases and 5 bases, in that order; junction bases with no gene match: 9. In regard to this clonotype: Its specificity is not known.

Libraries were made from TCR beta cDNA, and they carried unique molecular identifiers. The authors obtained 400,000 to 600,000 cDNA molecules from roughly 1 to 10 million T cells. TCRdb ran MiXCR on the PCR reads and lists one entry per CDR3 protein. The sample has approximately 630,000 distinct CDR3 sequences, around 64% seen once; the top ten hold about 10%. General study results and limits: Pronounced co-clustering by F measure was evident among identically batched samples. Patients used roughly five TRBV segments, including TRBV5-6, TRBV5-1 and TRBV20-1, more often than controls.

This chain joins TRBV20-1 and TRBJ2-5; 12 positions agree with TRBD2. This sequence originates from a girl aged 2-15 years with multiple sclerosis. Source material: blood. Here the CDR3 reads CSAARTSGNRETQYF. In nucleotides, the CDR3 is TGCAGTGCTGCCCGGACTAGCGGGAACCGGGAGACCCAGTACTTC.